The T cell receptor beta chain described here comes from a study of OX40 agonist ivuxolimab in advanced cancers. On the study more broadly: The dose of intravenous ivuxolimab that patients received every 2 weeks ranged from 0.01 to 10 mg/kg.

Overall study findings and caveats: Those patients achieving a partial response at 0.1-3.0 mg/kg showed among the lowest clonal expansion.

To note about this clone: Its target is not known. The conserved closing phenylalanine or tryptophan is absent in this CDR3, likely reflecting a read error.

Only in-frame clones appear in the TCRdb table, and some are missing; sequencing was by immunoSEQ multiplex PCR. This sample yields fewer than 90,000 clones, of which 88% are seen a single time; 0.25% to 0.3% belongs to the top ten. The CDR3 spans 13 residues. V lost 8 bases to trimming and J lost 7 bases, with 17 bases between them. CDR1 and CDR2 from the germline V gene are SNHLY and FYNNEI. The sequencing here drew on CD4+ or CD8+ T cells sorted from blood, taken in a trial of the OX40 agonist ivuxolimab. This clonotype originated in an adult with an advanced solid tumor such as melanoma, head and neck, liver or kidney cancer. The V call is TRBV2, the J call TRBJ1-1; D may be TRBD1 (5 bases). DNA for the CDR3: TGTGCCAGCGTATTCGGCCGGGACGGTGAAGCTTTCGTT. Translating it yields CASVFGRDGEAFV.